This TCR beta chain came from a study of cytomegalovirus exposure and HLA in healthy donors. Whole-study results and caveats: Available immune exposure information covered CMV serostatus only. The authors later linked a missense DCLRE1C variant to TCR beta V- and J-gene trimming.

The primer mix had 60 Vbeta and 13 Jbeta primers. The table came from immunoSEQ multiplex PCR; TCRdb's copy has only in-frame clones and leaves some out. The sample contains some 97,000 clones, about 77% of which appear only once. In regard to this clone: The antigen is undetermined.

The ends lost 4 bases at V and 2 bases at J; junction bases unmatched: 14. The germline gives CDR1 SNHLY, CDR2 FYNNEI. This CDR3 comprises 17 residues. The chain uses TRBV2 and TRBJ2-7; 7 bases fit TRBD1. Sample: PBMCs. The receptor's source is a woman aged 45-65 years in good health and CMV-seropositive. The CDR3 loop reads CASSGSRGQVGTYEQYF. CDR3 nucleotides: TGTGCCAGCAGTGGATCGAGGGGGCAGGTCGGAACCTACGAGCAGTACTTC.